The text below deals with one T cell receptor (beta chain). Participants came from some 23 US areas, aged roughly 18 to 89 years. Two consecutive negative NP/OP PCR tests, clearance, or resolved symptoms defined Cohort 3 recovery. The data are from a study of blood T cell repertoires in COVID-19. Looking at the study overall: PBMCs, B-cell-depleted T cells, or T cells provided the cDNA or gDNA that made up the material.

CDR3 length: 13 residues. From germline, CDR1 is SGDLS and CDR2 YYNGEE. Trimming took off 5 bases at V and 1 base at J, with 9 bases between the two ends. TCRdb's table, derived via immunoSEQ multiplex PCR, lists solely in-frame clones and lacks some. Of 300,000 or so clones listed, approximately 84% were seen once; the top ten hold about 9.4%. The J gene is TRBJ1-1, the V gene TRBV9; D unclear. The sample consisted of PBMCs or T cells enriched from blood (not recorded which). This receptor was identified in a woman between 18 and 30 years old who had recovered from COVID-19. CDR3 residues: CASSAGKNTEAFF. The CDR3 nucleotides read TGTGCCAGCAGTGCGGGGAAGAACACTGAAGCTTTCTTT.